The next 19 T cell receptor beta chains were all read from a single sample in a study of CXCR3-negative and CXCR3-positive naive CD8 T cells. General observations from the study: The study found more hydrophobic TRB CDR3s in CXCR3-positive naive cells than in CXCR3-negative naive cells.

Via 5' RACE with UMI labels, TRB cDNA libraries were prepared. TCRdb derives one entry per CDR3 protein from the 5' RACE reads, leaving out DNA. The table gives around 63,000 distinct CDR3 sequences; the top ten clones make up roughly 0.8% of it. The antigens for these receptors are not known. The sample was naive CXCR3+ CD8+ T cells from blood. Subset meaning: CD45RO-CCR7+CD27+CD95- naive CD8+ T cells expressing CXCR3 (TNR3+). These receptors came from a human donor in good health. Some clones in this sample may be carry-over from other donors' samples.

This chain uses TRBV11-2 with TRBJ2-3; the D gene TCRdb calls, TRBD2, cannot be checked with no DNA. This CDR3 has 16 residues. Germline V gene data show CDR1 as SGHAT and CDR2 as FQNNGV. CDR3 protein: CASSATSGGPTDTQYF.

The chain employs TRBV27 and TRBJ2-1; there is no DNA to check the TCRdb D call of TRBD1. The CDR3 covers 15 residues. Germline V gene data show CDR1 as MNHEY and CDR2 as SMNVEV (reference sequence). Here the CDR3 reads CASSMGQGAYNEQFF.

This chain connects TRBV20-1 to TRBJ1-5; TCRdb lists TRBD1, though no DNA is available to test this call. In germline, CDR1 is DFQATT, CDR2 SNEGSKA (reference sequence). The CDR3 consists of 16 residues. The CDR3 spells CSASFPDRASNQPQHF.

The CDR3 protein is CASSLAGGLDNEQFF. The rearrangement uses TRBV6-1 and TRBJ2-1; the TCRdb D gene call, TRBD2, has no DNA to confirm it. The CDR3 runs 15 residues. Germline V gene sequence: CDR1 MNHNS, CDR2 SASEGT.

The genes are TRBV3-1 and TRBJ2-1; TCRdb proposes TRBD2, but this gene call is untestable without DNA. Germline lookup yields CDR1 LGHDT and CDR2 YNNKEL (reference sequence). The CDR3 is made up of 19 amino acids. The CDR3 loop is CASSQPPLGGERVYNEQFF.

This rearrangement joins TRBV12-3 or TRBV12-4 to TRBJ1-2; the TCRdb D gene call, TRBD1, has no DNA to confirm it. The CDR3 is made up of 15 amino acids. The CDR3 region is CASSLGPQINYGYTF.

V gene TRBV29-1 combines with J gene TRBJ2-7; with no DNA, the TCRdb D assignment of TRBD1 cannot be verified. Germline V gene sequence: CDR1 SQVTM, CDR2 ANQGSEA. This CDR3 has 11 amino acids. The chain's CDR3 is CSGYRGYEQYF.

The CDR3 here is CASSRTSGGPDDEQFF. The chain joins TRBV27 to TRBJ2-1; the TCRdb call, TRBD2, lacks DNA for checking. Looked up from germline, CDR1 is MNHEY and CDR2 is SMNVEV (reference sequence). The CDR3 sequence is 16 residues long.

J is TRBJ2-1 and V is TRBV29-1; TCRdb names TRBD2, which stays unverified in the absence of DNA. Per the germline V gene, CDR1 is SQVTM and CDR2 is ANQGSEA. The length of the CDR3 is 14 residues. The CDR3: CSIAGSTGTNEQFF.

The J gene is TRBJ2-3, the V gene TRBV29-1; TCRdb gives TRBD2 as the D gene, but with no DNA this cannot be confirmed. This CDR3 region has 14 residues. Germline V CDR1 and CDR2: SQVTM, ANQGSEA. The CDR3 reads CSVEGTSGTDTQYF.

V gene TRBV5-1 combines with J gene TRBJ1-1; TCRdb picks TRBD1, but there is no DNA to check that call. The germline gives CDR1 SGHRS, CDR2 YFSETQ. The CDR3 totals 15 residues. CDR3 region: CASSLWDSLNTEAFF.

This chain uses TRBV29-1 with TRBJ2-7; TCRdb's D gene call, TRBD1, goes unchecked for lack of DNA. The CDR3 has 14 residues. Looked up from germline, CDR1 is SQVTM and CDR2 is ANQGSEA. The CDR3 here is CSVVGPETSYEQYF.

The V gene is TRBV12-3 or TRBV12-4, the J gene TRBJ2-7; TCRdb's D call, TRBD1, is unchecked because there is no DNA. This CDR3 has 14 residues. The CDR3 protein is CASSFMTGVYEQYF.

The J gene is TRBJ2-1, the V gene TRBV2; checking the TCRdb D call of TRBD1 is not possible without DNA. This CDR3 is built from 15 residues. Germline loops: CDR1 SNHLY, CDR2 FYNNEI. The CDR3 loop reads CASSEGQGSYNEQFF.

The gene calls are TRBV2 and TRBJ2-7. The CDR3 runs to 13 residues. Germline CDR1 is SNHLY and CDR2 is FYNNEI. The CDR3 protein is CASSEPGSYEQYF.

The V call is TRBV5-1, the J call TRBJ2-5; the D gene TCRdb calls, TRBD1, cannot be checked with no DNA. This CDR3 is 15 amino acids long. Germline V CDR1 and CDR2: SGHRS, YFSETQ. The CDR3 loop reads CASSTTGAYQETQYF. Combining the CDR3 with reference TRBV5-1 and TRBJ2-5 gives the whole variable domain KAGVTQTPRYLIKTRGQQVTLSCSPISGHRSVSWYQQTPGQGLQFLFEYFSETQRNKGNFPGRFSGRQFSNSRSEMNVSTLELGDSALYLCASSTTGAYQETQYFGPGTRLLVL.

V usage is TRBV9 and J usage is TRBJ1-1. The CDR3 has 13 residues. Germline CDR1 and CDR2: SGDLS and YYNGEE. CDR3: CASSVGLSTEAFF.

J is TRBJ2-3 and V is TRBV29-1; checking the TCRdb D call of TRBD2 is not possible without DNA. Germline V gives CDR1 SQVTM, CDR2 ANQGSEA. The CDR3 consists of 15 residues. CDR3 sequence: CSAEGGYRRADTQYF.

This chain links TRBV12-3 or TRBV12-4 with TRBJ1-5; TCRdb selects TRBD1, and the lack of DNA leaves this call unchecked. The CDR3 has 14 residues. CDR3 protein: CASRLNRENQPQHF.